This T cell receptor beta chain was documented in a study of blood T cell dynamics during melanoma immunotherapy (dated by TCRdb to about 2020). The study in broad terms: All patients had metastatic melanoma and were given first-line pembrolizumab or nivolumab plus ipilimumab as standard of care in the United Kingdom. To find early correlates of response, peripheral T cell receptor repertoires were profiled in metastatic melanoma patients before and after one cycle of checkpoint inhibitor therapy. The training cohort was made up of consecutive patients, while a further independent group of patients from the same centre was pooled to form an external validation set.

Including the terminal cysteine and phenylalanine, the CDR3 comprises 11 residues. Just CDR3 DNA is preserved here, 33 bases in frame from base 1. V was cut back by 1 base and J by 6 bases, leaving a gap of 4 bases between them. The germline V gene gives CDR1 as SGHTA and CDR2 as FQGNSA. Study-level results and caveats: The relatively small sample size was recognized as a factor that could limit how well the results generalize. A bifurcated reorganization of the PBMC repertoire at W3, with increased clonality or increased diversity, was observed in patients who later achieved disease control, unlike in progressors. Whether the T cell clones driving repertoire changes were melanoma-specific or reflected general immune activation could not be determined in the study.

Every bulk PBMC sample had a fixed 350 ng of DNA loaded. TCR beta CDR3 sequences were amplified from genomic DNA using the immunoSEQ TCRb Assay kit according to manufacturer instructions. The KAPA Library Quantification Kit for Illumina platforms was used to quantify the pooled libraries by qPCR. Pooled libraries were sequenced on an Illumina NextSeq 500, clustered at roughly 0.55-1.1 pM. For the original study's pipeline: The TCR data were analyzed using immunoSEQ ANALYZER and the R LymphoSeq package. A rearrangement efficiency score was calculated as productive divided by the sum of productive and non-productive CDR3 sequences. Clonality was assessed using the Gini coefficient and diversity using the Renyi index at alpha=1, with pairwise comparisons between timepoints within each patient. Clonal relatedness used an edit distance of 3, and repertoire similarity used the Bhattacharyya coefficient, both computed in LymphoSeq. To classify response, a linear discriminant analysis based on week-3 changes in clonality and diversity was built using the R MASS and caret packages. TCRdb holds this immuneACCESS table with in-frame rearrangements only. Some clones are missing; in checked studies, unresolved V genes explain under half, and the rest has no known cause. The V and J calls and the clone size are those of that table, but D and trimming were determined from the DNA. This sample holds 10,000 or so clones; about 85% were observed only once. Roughly 10% of the sample lies in the top ten.

A note on this clone: It has no known antigen specificity. The sample holds no much larger clone one base away, and base qualities are not on file.

Reading the label with the study, this specimen's time point is: pre-treatment baseline. Blood samples were taken at two points: before treatment (T0) and at week 3 (W3), which came after the first cycle of checkpoint blockade. Except for a couple of patients with rapid clinical progression, response was assessed 12 weeks after the first infusion by RECIST 1.1; disease control meant complete response, partial response or stable disease. Patients were not eligible if they had prior systemic cancer treatment, concomitant immunosuppressant therapy or synchronous other active malignancies. TCR beta was sequenced in both bulk PBMC and plasma cell-free DNA in order to track circulating cells as well as T cell turnover. Lymphoprep and SepMate tubes were used to isolate PBMC from blood, and red cell lysis was then performed. QIAamp DNA Blood Mini kits were used to extract DNA from PBMC and sorted T cell subsets.

This receptor was taken from a human donor with melanoma. The sample in question was blood, obtained from a patient treated with checkpoint blockade. The chain is encoded by TRBV7-2 joined to TRBJ2-7; no D gene can be assigned with confidence. CDR3 reads: CASSLVVEQYF. The nucleotides are TGTGCCAGCAGCTTAGTAGTCGAGCAGTACTTC.